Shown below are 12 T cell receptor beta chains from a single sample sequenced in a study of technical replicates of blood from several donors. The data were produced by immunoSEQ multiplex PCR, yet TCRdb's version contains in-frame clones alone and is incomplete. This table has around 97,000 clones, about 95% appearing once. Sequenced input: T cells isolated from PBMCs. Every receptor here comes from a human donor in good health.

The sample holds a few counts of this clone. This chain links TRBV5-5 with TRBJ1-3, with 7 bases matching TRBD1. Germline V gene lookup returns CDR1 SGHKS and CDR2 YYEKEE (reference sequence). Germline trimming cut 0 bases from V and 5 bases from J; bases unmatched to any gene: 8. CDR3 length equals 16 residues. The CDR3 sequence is CASSLDVGQLRNTIYF. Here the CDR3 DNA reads TGTGCCAGCAGCTTGGATGTGGGACAGTTGCGAAACACCATATATTTT. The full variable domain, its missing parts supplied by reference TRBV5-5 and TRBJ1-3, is DAGVTQSPTHLIKTRGQQVTLRCSPISGHKSVSWYQQVLGQGPQFIFQYYEKEERGRGNFPDRFSARQFPNYSSELNVNALLLGDSALYLCASSLDVGQLRNTIYFGEGSWLTVV.

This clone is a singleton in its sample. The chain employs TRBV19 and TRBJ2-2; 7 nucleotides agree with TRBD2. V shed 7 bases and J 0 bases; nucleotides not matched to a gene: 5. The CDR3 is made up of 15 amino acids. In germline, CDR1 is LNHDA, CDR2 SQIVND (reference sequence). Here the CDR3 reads CASNKLATNTGELFF. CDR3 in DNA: TGTGCCAGTAACAAACTAGCGACGAACACCGGGGAGCTGTTTTTT. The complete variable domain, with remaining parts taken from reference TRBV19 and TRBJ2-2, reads DGGITQSPKYLFRKEGQNVTLSCEQNLNHDAMYWYRQDPGQGLRLIYYSQIVNDFQKGDIAEGYSVSREKKESFPLTVTSAQKNPTAFYLCASNKLATNTGELFFGEGSRLTVL.

Written as DNA, the CDR3 is TGCAGCGTAGAACCAGCCCGAACTAGCGGGAACTACAATGAGCAGTTCTTC. Protein product: CSVEPARTSGNYNEQFF. The chain carries TRBV29-1 and TRBJ2-1; 10 bases fit TRBD2. After removal of 6 bases from V and 3 bases from J, the junction contained 14 bases not matched to a gene. CDR3 length: 17 amino acids. Germline V CDR1 and CDR2: SQVTM, ANQGSEA.

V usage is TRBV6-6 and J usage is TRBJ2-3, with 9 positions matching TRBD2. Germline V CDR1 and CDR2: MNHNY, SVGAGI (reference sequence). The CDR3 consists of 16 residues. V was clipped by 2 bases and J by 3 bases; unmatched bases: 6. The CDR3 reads CASSYRAGGPTDTQYF. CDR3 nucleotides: TGTGCCAGCAGTTACCGGGCGGGAGGGCCAACAGATACGCAGTATTTT.

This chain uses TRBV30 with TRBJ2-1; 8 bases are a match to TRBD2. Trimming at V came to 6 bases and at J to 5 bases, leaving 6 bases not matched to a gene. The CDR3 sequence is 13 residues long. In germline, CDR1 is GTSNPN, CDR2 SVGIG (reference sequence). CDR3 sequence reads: CACTGLEHNEQFF. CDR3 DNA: TGTGCCTGCACGGGACTAGAACACAATGAGCAGTTCTTC.

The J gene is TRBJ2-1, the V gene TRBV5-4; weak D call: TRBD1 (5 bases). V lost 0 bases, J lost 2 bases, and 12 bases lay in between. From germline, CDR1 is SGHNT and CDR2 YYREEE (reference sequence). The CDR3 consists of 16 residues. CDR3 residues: CASSLEQTDTYNEQFF. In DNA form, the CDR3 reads TGTGCCAGCAGCTTGGAACAGACAGATACCTACAATGAGCAGTTCTTC.

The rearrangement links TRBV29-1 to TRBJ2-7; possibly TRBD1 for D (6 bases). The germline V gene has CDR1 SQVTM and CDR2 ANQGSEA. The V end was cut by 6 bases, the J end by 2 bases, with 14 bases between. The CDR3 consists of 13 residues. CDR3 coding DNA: TGCAGCGTCAGGACAGACCCAACCTACGAGCAGTACTTC. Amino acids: CSVRTDPTYEQYF.

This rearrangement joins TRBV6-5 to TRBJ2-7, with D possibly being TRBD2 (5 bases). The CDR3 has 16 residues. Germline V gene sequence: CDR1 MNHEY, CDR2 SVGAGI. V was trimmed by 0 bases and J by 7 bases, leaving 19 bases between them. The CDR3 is CASSYSLGVEGLEQYF. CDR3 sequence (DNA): TGTGCCAGCAGTTACTCCCTGGGCGTAGAGGGTTTAGAGCAGTACTTC.

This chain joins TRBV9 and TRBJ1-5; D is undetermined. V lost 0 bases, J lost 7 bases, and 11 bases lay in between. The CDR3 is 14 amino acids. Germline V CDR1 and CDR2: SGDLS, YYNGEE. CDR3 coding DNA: TGTGCCAGCAGCGTAGACCTTGCGGGACAGCCCCAGCATTTT. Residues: CASSVDLAGQPQHF.

This CDR3 is CASSAPRGSGRDTGELFF. CDR3 bases: TGTGCCAGCAGCGCCCCTAGGGGAAGCGGGAGGGACACCGGGGAGCTGTTTTTT. The chain carries TRBV9 and TRBJ2-2; 10 nucleotides align to TRBD2. Germline lookup yields CDR1 SGDLS and CDR2 YYNGEE. This CDR3 comprises 18 residues. V was clipped by 3 bases and J by 3 bases; unmatched bases: 11.

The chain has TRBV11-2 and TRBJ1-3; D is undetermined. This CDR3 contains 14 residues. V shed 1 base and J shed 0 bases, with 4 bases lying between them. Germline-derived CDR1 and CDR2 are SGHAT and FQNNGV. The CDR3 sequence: CASSLAYSGNTIYF. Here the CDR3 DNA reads TGTGCCAGCAGCTTAGCTTACTCTGGAAACACCATATATTTT.

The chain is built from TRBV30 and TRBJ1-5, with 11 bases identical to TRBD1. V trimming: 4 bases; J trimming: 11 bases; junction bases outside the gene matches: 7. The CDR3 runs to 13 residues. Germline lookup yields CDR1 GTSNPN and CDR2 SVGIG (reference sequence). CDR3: CAWTGQGAMAQHF. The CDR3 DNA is TGTGCCTGGACAGGACAGGGGGCGATGGCCCAGCATTTT.